A selection of T cell receptor beta chains follows, all from one sample in a study of shared clonotypes between healthy human individuals. This table comes from immunoSEQ multiplex PCR, and its TCRdb copy is limited to in-frame clones, with some not included. The sample holds roughly 480,000 clones; approximately 79% are singletons and the top ten take more than 10%. Sequencing was carried out using PBMCs. The receptor source for this set is a woman aged 40 to 50 in good health. Some clones in this sample may be carry-over from other donors' samples. Each CDR3 is given with its conserved first and last residue. D genes are given only for firm matches. Clone size is stated in some rows and not others, as once, few, many or a class when expanded.

>NA|TRBV27|NA|TRBJ2-1
TGTGCCAGCAGCCAGCAACAGGGATTCGCCAACAATGAGCAGTTCTTC
CASSQQQGFANNEQFF
>NA|TRBV7-6|NA|TRBJ1-5
TGTGCCAGCAGCTTAACAGATGATCAGCCCCAGCATTTT
CASSLTDDQPQHF
>NA|TRBV6-1|NA|TRBJ2-3
TGTGCCAGCAAGGCAGCCGGAGATTCGCAGTATTTT
CASKAAGDSQYF
>NA|TRBV6-5|TRBD2|TRBJ2-7
TGTGCCAGCAGTCCCGGGATAGCGGGAGCGTACGAGCAGTACTTC
CASSPGIAGAYEQYF
>few|TRBV2|NA|TRBJ2-1
TGTGCCAGAGGAGGAGGGGGTGGTGAATACAATGAGCAGTTCTTC
CARGGGGGEYNEQFF
>NA|TRBV29-1|NA|TRBJ2-6
TGCAGCGTTGAGCTGCCAAACCTCTCTGGGGCCAACGTCCTGACTTTC
CSVELPNLSGANVLTF
>NA|TRBV11-2|NA|TRBJ2-3
TGTGCCAGCAGCTTCCTAGCGAGAAAAACGCAGTATTTT
CASSFLARKTQYF
>NA|TRBV28|TRBD2|TRBJ2-1
TGTGCCAGCAGTTTTTTTAGTAGGGTTAGCGGGATGGGTGAGCAGTTCTTC
CASSFFSRVSGMGEQFF
>NA|TRBV7-4|TRBD1|TRBJ1-5
TGTGCCAGCAGCCTTCGGACAGGGGGCGAGCCCCAGCATTTT
CASSLRTGGEPQHF
>once|TRBV2|TRBD1|TRBJ2-7
TGTGCCAGCCAACGAGACGGGACAGCCTACGAGCAGTACTTC
CASQRDGTAYEQYF
>NA|TRBV5-4|NA|TRBJ1-1
TGTGCCAGCAGCTGGGACTTACGGGGGGGCACTGAAGCTTTCTTT
CASSWDLRGGTEAFF
>NA|TRBV30|NA|TRBJ2-7
TGTGCCTGGAGTGGGCCGGGACACACAATTAGGCAGTACTTC
CAWSGPGHTIRQYF
>NA|TRBV28|TRBD2|TRBJ2-3
TGTGCCAGCAGAGGAGGGAGGGCCCACACAGATACGCAGTATTTT
CASRGGRAHTDTQYF
>once|TRBV5-6|NA|TRBJ2-7
TGTGCCAGCACGCGTGGGACCGTGGACGAGCAGTACTTC
CASTRGTVDEQYF
>many|TRBV2|NA|TRBJ1-5
TGTGCCAGCAGTGAAACGTTGTCGGCGCAGCCCCAGCATTTT
CASSETLSAQPQHF
>NA|TRBV20-1|NA|TRBJ2-7
TGCAGTGCAGGGCGCCCCGGTCAGTACTTC
CSAGRPGQYF
>NA|TRBV27|NA|TRBJ2-5
TGTGCCAGCAGTCAACTTCCCCCTACAGCGAAAGAGACCCAGTACTTC
CASSQLPPTAKETQYF
>NA|TRBV28|NA|TRBJ2-7
TGTGCCAGCAGTTTCAATCGCGGCTCCTACGAGCAGTACTTC
CASSFNRGSYEQYF
>few|TRBV28|NA|TRBJ1-5
TGTGCCAGCAGTTTGGGGGGTACCAATCAGCCCCAGCATTTT
CASSLGGTNQPQHF
>many|TRBV28|NA|TRBJ1-6
TGTGCCAGCGGTTCCCGTTTTAACTTT
CASGSRFNF
>NA|TRBV27|TRBD2|TRBJ2-1
TGTGCCAGCAGTGGTAGCGGGAGGTACAATGAGCAGTTCTTC
CASSGSGRYNEQFF
>once|TRBV19|TRBD1|TRBJ1-5
TGTGCCAGTAGTACTAATACAGGGGGCAATCAGCCCCAGCATTTT
CASSTNTGGNQPQHF
>NA|TRBV12-5|TRBD2|TRBJ2-3
TGTGCTAGTGGTTCCGGACTAGCGGGAACCACAGATACGCAGTATTTT
CASGSGLAGTTDTQYF
>once|TRBV27|NA|TRBJ1-5
TGTGCCAGCAGTGCCGGGACCCCGGAGGGCAATCAGCCCCAGCATTTT
CASSAGTPEGNQPQHF
>NA|TRBV10-2|TRBD1|TRBJ2-1
TGCGCCAGCAGTGAGCAGGGGGCGAGGAATGAGCAGTTCTTC
CASSEQGARNEQFF
>NA|TRBV5-4|TRBD2|TRBJ2-3
TGTGCCAGCAGGGGAGCGGGAGGGCGAACAGATACGCAGTATTTT
CASRGAGGRTDTQYF
>NA|TRBV11-3|NA|TRBJ2-3
TGTGCCAGCAGCTCCGTGGGGTCAGATACGCAGTATTTT
CASSSVGSDTQYF
>once|TRBV28|NA|TRBJ2-3
TGTGCCAGCAGTACTCAGCTAGATACGCAGTATTTT
CASSTQLDTQYF